The 27 T cell receptor beta chains listed next were all sequenced from one sample in a study of graft-versus-host responses after intestinal transplantation. These receptors have no known antigen. Profiling relied on immunoSEQ multiplex PCR, and the TCRdb table lists in-frame clones only, not all of them. The profile covers about 100,000 clones, with approximately 84% appearing a single time and roughly 0.97% taken by the ten largest. The sequencing used unstimulated CD4+ T cells sorted from spleen or lymph node cells, collected before transplant. These receptors were collected from a human donor who was the organ donor for an intestinal transplant.

The chain links TRBV6-5 to TRBJ2-7; tentative D call: TRBD1 (5 bases). V was cut by 7 bases and J by 0 bases, with 13 bases left in between. CDR1 is MNHEY, CDR2 SVGAGI, per germline. The CDR3 is 14 amino acids. The CDR3 here is CASIMATVSYEQYF. In DNA form, the CDR3 reads TGTGCCAGCATCATGGCGACAGTCTCCTACGAGCAGTACTTC.

The V gene is TRBV30, the J gene TRBJ2-4; tentatively, D is TRBD2 (5 bases). The CDR3 is made up of 14 amino acids. In germline, CDR1 is GTSNPN, CDR2 SVGIG (reference sequence). V lost 1 base to trimming and J lost 9 bases, with 16 bases between them. The CDR3 here is CAWSDPPVALIQYF. CDR3 sequence (DNA): TGTGCCTGGAGTGATCCCCCAGTAGCGCTCATTCAGTACTTC.

By sample fraction, this clone is medium-sized (0.01 to 0.1%). This sequence joins TRBV7-2 and TRBJ1-6; D remains unclear. This CDR3 has 14 amino acids. Germline lookup yields CDR1 SGHTA and CDR2 FQGNSA. The V end was cut by 4 bases, the J end by 9 bases, with 13 bases between. CDR3 amino acids: CASSSGAGSSPLHF. DNA for the CDR3: TGTGCCAGCAGCTCAGGTGCGGGGAGTTCACCCCTCCACTTT. The variable domain in full, with the rest retrieved from reference TRBV7-2 and TRBJ1-6, is GAGVSQSPSNKVTEKGKDVELRCDPISGHTALYWYRQSLGQGLEFLIYFQGNSAPDKSGLPSDRFSAERTGGSVSTLTIQRTQQEDSAVYLCASSSGAGSSPLHFGNGTRLTVT.

This chain connects TRBV10-3 to TRBJ2-1; 7 positions agree with TRBD2. Germline V CDR1 and CDR2: ENHRY, SYGVKD. The V gene end was trimmed by 4 bases and the J gene end by 9 bases; junction bases not matched to a gene: 15. CDR3 length equals 16 residues. The CDR3 DNA reads TGTGCCATCAGTGCGCCTAGCGGTAATCCTACAACTGAGCAGTTCTTC. Its translation: CAISAPSGNPTTEQFF.

This clone was recorded a few times. This chain joins TRBV29-1 and TRBJ1-1; TRBD1 aligns across 8 bases. Per germline, CDR1 SQVTM and CDR2 ANQGSEA. The length of the CDR3 is 15 residues. V lost 7 bases and J lost 1; bases outside the gene matches: 11. CDR3 nucleotide sequence: TGCAGCGGAGGGTTGGCTGGACAGGGGAACACTGAAGCTTTCTTT. Its translation: CSGGLAGQGNTEAFF.

The rearrangement uses TRBV19 and TRBJ2-5; 8 bases are shared with TRBD2. The CDR3 is 14 amino acids. J was trimmed by 2 bases and V by 9 bases; bases with no gene match: 8. Germline lookup yields CDR1 LNHDA and CDR2 SQIVND (reference sequence). The CDR3 nucleotides are TGTGCCAGCTCCCGCAGCGGGGGACAAGAGACCCAGTACTTC. The encoded protein is CASSRSGGQETQYF.

The chain combines TRBV5-1 with TRBJ2-1, with 8 bases that match TRBD1. With 8 bases clipped from V and 4 bases from J, the junction kept 11 bases outside the gene matches. The CDR3 has 15 residues. Germline CDR1 is SGHRS and CDR2 is YFSETQ. Written as DNA, the CDR3 is TGCGCCAGTCAGTTTATCGGGACAGGATACAATGAGCAGTTCTTC. Translation: CASQFIGTGYNEQFF.

This clone was counted once. The V and J genes are TRBV5-1 and TRBJ2-5, with D tentatively TRBD1 (6 bases). The CDR3 loop spans 14 amino acids. CDR1 and CDR2 from the germline V gene are SGHRS and YFSETQ. V was clipped by 4 bases and J by 3 bases, with 13 bases between them. The CDR3 loop reads CASSQQGREETQYF. CDR3 coding DNA: TGCGCCAGCAGCCAACAGGGCCGAGAAGAGACCCAGTACTTC.

This chain joins TRBV28 and TRBJ2-6; D is unresolved. V was shortened by 6 bases and J by 0 bases, with 9 bases between the two germline ends. The CDR3 sequence is 15 residues long. Germline assignment: CDR1 MDHEN and CDR2 SYDVKM. CDR3 protein: CASSLDNSGANVLTF. CDR3 DNA sequence: TGTGCCAGCAGCCTCGACAACTCTGGGGCCAACGTCCTGACTTTC. The whole variable domain, remainder taken from reference TRBV28 and TRBJ2-6, is DVKVTQSSRYLVKRTGEKVFLECVQDMDHENMFWYRQDPGLGLRLIYFSYDVKMKEKGDIPEGYSVSREKKERFSLILESASTNQTSMYLCASSLDNSGANVLTFGAGSRLTVL.

The chain employs TRBV2 and TRBJ1-3; D is possibly TRBD1 (5 bases). Germline CDR1 and CDR2: SNHLY and FYNNEI. This CDR3 is built from 15 residues. Trimming shortened V by 1 base and J by 0 bases, and 7 bases separated the two germline ends. Written as DNA, the CDR3 is TGTGCCAGCAGTGAAGAGACAGCCTCTGGAAACACCATATATTTT. As protein: CASSEETASGNTIYF. Filled out from reference TRBV2 and TRBJ1-3, the complete variable domain reads EPEVTQTPSHQVTQMGQEVILRCVPISNHLYFYWYRQILGQKVEFLVSFYNNEISEKSEIFDDQFSVERPDGSNFTLKIRSTKLEDSAMYFCASSEETASGNTIYFGEGSWLTVV.

This clone was observed a handful of times. The sample carries other DNA sequences with the same CDR3. The chain couples TRBV9 to TRBJ2-3; a possible D gene is TRBD2 (6 bases). Trimming removed 2 bases from V and 1 base from J, with 8 bases in between. Germline V gives CDR1 SGDLS, CDR2 YYNGEE. The length of the CDR3 is 14 residues. The CDR3 loop reads CASSVGGRTDTQYF. The CDR3 DNA is TGTGCCAGCAGCGTGGGGGGTCGCACAGATACGCAGTATTTT.

This sequence joins TRBV23-1 and TRBJ1-6; D remains ambiguous. TRBV23-1 has ORF status, its function being uncertain. V lost 0 bases, J lost 14 bases, and 17 bases lay in between. The CDR3 has 15 amino acids. CDR3 protein: CASSQSGPSGLTLHF. DNA of the CDR3: TGCGCCAGCAGTCAATCCGGACCGTCGGGCTTGACCCTCCACTTT.

The CDR3 here is CASSPTGSGNTIYF. The CDR3 bases are TGTGCCAGCAGCCCGACAGGCTCTGGAAACACCATATATTTT. This chain joins TRBV7-2 and TRBJ1-3, with a weak D call TRBD1 (6 bases). The germline V gene encodes CDR1 SGHTA and CDR2 FQGNSA. Trimming stripped 5 bases from V and 0 bases from J, with 8 bases between. The CDR3 is made up of 14 amino acids.

The chain carries TRBV19 and TRBJ2-3; maybe TRBD1 (6 bases). CDR3 length: 13 residues. Germline CDR1 is LNHDA and CDR2 is SQIVND (reference sequence). V was clipped by 4 bases and J by 1 base, with 6 bases between them. Here the CDR3 reads CASSTGGTDTQYF. For the CDR3, the DNA is TGTGCCAGTAGTACAGGGGGCACAGATACGCAGTATTTT. Full variable domain (missing parts from reference TRBV19 and TRBJ2-3): DGGITQSPKYLFRKEGQNVTLSCEQNLNHDAMYWYRQDPGQGLRLIYYSQIVNDFQKGDIAEGYSVSREKKESFPLTVTSAQKNPTAFYLCASSTGGTDTQYFGPGTRLTVL.

The chain employs TRBV5-1 and TRBJ2-7; a weak D match, TRBD1 (6 bases). CDR3 length: 15 residues. The V end lost 0 bases, the J end lost 2 bases, and 12 bases lay between the germline ends. Germline CDR1 is SGHRS and CDR2 is YFSETQ. CDR3: CASSLGGGPPYEQYF. CDR3 nucleotide sequence: TGCGCCAGCAGCTTGGGAGGGGGACCCCCCTACGAGCAGTACTTC.

J is TRBJ1-3 and V is TRBV5-1; D unresolved. Germline-derived CDR1 and CDR2 are SGHRS and YFSETQ. The CDR3 is 15 amino acids. The V end lost 0 bases, the J end lost 0 bases, and 7 bases lay between the germline ends. The CDR3 nucleotides are TGCGCCAGCAGCTTGGATAGTTACTCTGGAAACACCATATATTTT. Translating gives CASSLDSYSGNTIYF. Combining the CDR3 with reference TRBV5-1 and TRBJ1-3 gives the whole variable domain KAGVTQTPRYLIKTRGQQVTLSCSPISGHRSVSWYQQTPGQGLQFLFEYFSETQRNKGNFPGRFSGRQFSNSRSEMNVSTLELGDSALYLCASSLDSYSGNTIYFGEGSWLTVV.

This chain links TRBV7-7 with TRBJ2-3; no reliable D call. V lost 8 bases to trimming and J lost 0 bases, with 9 bases between them. Germline-derived CDR1 and CDR2 are SSHAT and FNYEAQ (reference sequence). CDR3 length: 13 residues. The CDR3 DNA reads as TGTGCCAGCCCGGGTACTAGCACAGATACGCAGTATTTT. It yields the protein CASPGTSTDTQYF.

This clone came up a few times. In DNA form, the CDR3 reads TGTGCCAGCAGTGCCGGAATCTATAATTCACCCCTCCACTTT. Its translation is CASSAGIYNSPLHF. The chain is built from TRBV6-5 and TRBJ1-6; D unclear. The V gene lost 5 bases and the J gene lost 3 bases, with 8 bases spanning the gap. The length of the CDR3 is 14 residues. The germline gives CDR1 MNHEY, CDR2 SVGAGI.

This clone has just a few counts. A read error may account for a junction end that differs from germline. V is TRBV7-2 and J is TRBJ1-1; D is possibly TRBD1 (6 bases). This CDR3 has 15 amino acids. The germline V gene has CDR1 SGHTA and CDR2 FQGNSA. For the CDR3, the DNA is TGTGCCAGCAGCTTCACCCGAGCCGGACAGACCGGACTTCTCTTT. Its protein product is CASSFTRAGQTGLLF.

The V gene is TRBV7-8, the J gene TRBJ2-7, with 9 bases matching TRBD1. CDR1 is SGHVS, CDR2 FQNEAQ, per germline. The V segment lost 1 base and the J segment 2 bases; nucleotides outside the gene matches: 6. CDR3 length equals 16 residues. The CDR3 region has the DNA TGTGCCAGCAGCTTAGGAATAGGGACAGGGCCCTACGAGCAGTACTTC. As protein: CASSLGIGTGPYEQYF.

This chain connects TRBV5-6 to TRBJ1-2, with TRBD1 matching over 8 bases. The CDR3 length is 16 residues. V trimming: 0 bases; J trimming: 6 bases; junction bases outside the gene matches: 10. From germline, CDR1 is SGHDT and CDR2 YYEEEE. This chain's CDR3 is CASSLGASARGHGYTF. CDR3 sequence (DNA): TGTGCCAGCAGCTTGGGCGCCTCGGCCAGGGGGCATGGCTACACCTTC.

CDR3 residues: CAWGLMGVDYEKLFF. DNA for the CDR3: TGTGCCTGGGGGCTAATGGGGGTGGATTATGAAAAACTGTTTTTT. V and J are TRBV30 and TRBJ1-4, with a possible D match to TRBD1 (5 bases). The V gene lost 5 bases and the J gene lost 6 bases, with 19 bases spanning the gap. Germline V gives CDR1 GTSNPN, CDR2 SVGIG (reference sequence). There are 15 residues in the CDR3.

This clone has just one count. J is TRBJ2-7 and V is TRBV27, with 8 bases fitting TRBD1. After removal of 6 bases from V and 0 bases from J, the junction contained 7 bases not matched to a gene. This CDR3 has 15 amino acids. The germline CDR1 and CDR2 sequences are MNHEY and SMNVEV (reference sequence). The CDR3 is CASRRQGPLSYEQYF. The CDR3 DNA reads TGTGCCAGCAGGAGACAGGGGCCCCTCTCCTACGAGCAGTACTTC.

This clone was found a few times. The CDR3 DNA reads TGTGCCAGCAGTGGGACAGTTAACTATGGCTACACCTTC. It translates to CASSGTVNYGYTF. The chain combines TRBV6-1 with TRBJ1-2, with a weak D call TRBD1 (6 bases). CDR1 MNHNS and CDR2 SASEGT come from the germline V gene. The CDR3 is 13 residues long. Trimming took off 4 bases at V and 1 base at J, with 7 bases between the two ends.

This sequence joins TRBV7-2 and TRBJ2-3; D uncertain. Germline V CDR1 and CDR2: SGHTA, FQGNSA. The CDR3 has 14 residues. V lost 1 base and J lost 7, with 12 bases in between. The CDR3: CASSLDGPAYTQYF. CDR3 nucleotides: TGTGCCAGCAGCTTAGACGGGCCGGCATATACGCAGTATTTT. Full variable domain (missing parts from reference TRBV7-2 and TRBJ2-3): GAGVSQSPSNKVTEKGKDVELRCDPISGHTALYWYRQSLGQGLEFLIYFQGNSAPDKSGLPSDRFSAERTGGSVSTLTIQRTQQEDSAVYLCASSLDGPAYTQYFGPGTRLTVL.

The J gene is TRBJ1-1, the V gene TRBV6-1, with D hard to call. Trimming took 7 bases from V and 1 from J, leaving 10 bases between them. The CDR3 loop spans 13 amino acids. Germline lookup yields CDR1 MNHNS and CDR2 SASEGT. This chain's CDR3 is CASKKRANTEAFF. CDR3 nucleotides: TGTGCCAGCAAAAAACGGGCGAACACTGAAGCTTTCTTT.

The rearrangement links TRBV5-6 to TRBJ1-1, with 7 bases identical to TRBD1. Germline V lookup: CDR1 SGHDT, CDR2 YYEEEE. Unmatched junction bases numbered 11, after V lost 3 bases and J lost 3 bases. This CDR3 has 16 residues. CDR3 region: CASSSGTGVWDTEAFF. CDR3 in DNA: TGTGCCAGCAGCTCAGGCACAGGGGTCTGGGACACTGAAGCTTTCTTT.